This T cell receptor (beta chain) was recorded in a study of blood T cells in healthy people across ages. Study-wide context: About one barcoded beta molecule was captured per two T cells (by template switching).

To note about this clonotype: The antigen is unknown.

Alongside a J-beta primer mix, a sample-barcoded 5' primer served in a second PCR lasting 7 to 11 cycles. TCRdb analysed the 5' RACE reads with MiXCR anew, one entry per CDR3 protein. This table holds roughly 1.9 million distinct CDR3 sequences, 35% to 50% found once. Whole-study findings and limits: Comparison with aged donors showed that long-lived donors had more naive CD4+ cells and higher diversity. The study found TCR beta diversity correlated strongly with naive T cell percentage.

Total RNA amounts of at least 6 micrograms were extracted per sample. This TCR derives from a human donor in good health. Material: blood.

The CDR3 DNA reads TGCGCCAGCAGCATAGAGAGCGGGGGGACAGATACGCAGTATTTT. The encoded protein is CASSIESGGTDTQYF. The chain joins TRBV10-2 to TRBJ2-3; TRBD2 aligns across 9 bases. Germline CDR1 reads WSHSY; CDR2 reads SAAADI. This CDR3 region has 15 residues. The V segment lost 6 bases and the J segment 3 bases; nucleotides outside the gene matches: 7.